These 26 T cell receptor beta chains originate from one sample sequenced in a study of a mutant IDH1 vaccine in newly diagnosed glioma. Sequencing was performed with immunoSEQ multiplex PCR; in TCRdb, only in-frame clones are kept and a portion is missing. Among about 85,000 clones listed, about 90% were seen once. These TCRs are of unknown antigen specificity. As for time point: week 47, end of study. The vaccine gave 300 ug of a 20-mer mutant IDH1 peptide subcutaneously per dose. Sample: PBMCs, taken from a glioma patient whose treatment included an IDH1 peptide vaccine. Receptor source: a woman aged 45-65 years with glioma.

The J gene is TRBJ2-1, the V gene TRBV5-6; perhaps TRBD2 as D (5 bases). Germline V gene lookup returns CDR1 SGHDT and CDR2 YYEEEE. This CDR3 spans 14 amino acids. V gave up 3 bases and J gave up 10 bases, with 17 bases separating them. The CDR3 sequence: CASSSLATTSEQFF. The CDR3 nucleotides read TGTGCCAGCAGCTCTTTAGCGACCACTTCGGAGCAGTTCTTC.

This rearrangement joins TRBV28 to TRBJ2-5; perhaps D is TRBD1 or TRBD2 (5 bases each). Germline loops: CDR1 MDHEN, CDR2 SYDVKM. V lost 4 bases to trimming and J lost 2 bases, with 14 bases between them. This CDR3 is 15 amino acids long. CDR3 region: CASSSRDLLQETQYF. As DNA, the CDR3 is TGTGCCAGCAGTTCCCGGGACCTACTACAAGAGACCCAGTACTTC.

This chain links TRBV5-4 with TRBJ2-6, with D maybe TRBD1 (6 bases). Germline V lookup: CDR1 SGHNT, CDR2 YYREEE (reference sequence). The CDR3 runs 18 residues. V lost 6 bases and J 2 bases, leaving 21 bases between the germline ends. For the CDR3, the DNA is TGTGCCAGCACCATCGGGATGGCAGGGGATGCTGGGGCCAACGTCCTGACTTTC. It specifies CASTIGMAGDAGANVLTF.

V is TRBV4-1 and J is TRBJ2-5; 12 bases are shared with TRBD2. V was clipped by 1 base and J by 2 bases; unmatched bases: 5. This CDR3 is built from 17 residues. Germline V gene data show CDR1 as MGHRA and CDR2 as YSYEKL. CDR3 in amino acids: CASSQVLAGGWQETQYF. In DNA, the CDR3 is TGCGCCAGCAGCCAAGTTCTAGCGGGAGGGTGGCAAGAGACCCAGTACTTC.

V and J are TRBV28 and TRBJ1-5; TRBD1 matches at 11 bases. The J segment lost 4 bases and the V segment lost 4 bases, leaving 3 bases of the junction unmatched. Germline loops: CDR1 MDHEN, CDR2 SYDVKM. The CDR3 sequence is 15 residues long. CDR3 loop: CASSSDRGLNQPQHF. CDR3 in DNA: TGTGCCAGCAGTTCGGACAGGGGGCTGAATCAGCCCCAGCATTTT.

The genes are TRBV20-1 and TRBJ1-1; D is unresolved. V was shortened by 1 base and J by 4 bases, with 4 bases between the two germline ends. The CDR3 has 11 amino acids. CDR1 and CDR2 (germline): DFQATT, SNEGSKA (reference sequence). This chain's CDR3 is CSARGATEAFF. The CDR3 DNA is TGCAGTGCTAGAGGGGCCACTGAAGCTTTCTTT.

This clone was observed a handful of times. The V and J genes are TRBV5-1 and TRBJ1-1; TRBD1 agrees at 7 bases. Germline loops: CDR1 SGHRS, CDR2 YFSETQ. With V trimmed by 3 bases and J by 1 base, 3 bases remained unmatched. The CDR3 totals 14 residues. As DNA, the CDR3 is TGCGCCAGCAGCTCCGGACAGGCGAACACTGAAGCTTTCTTT. It specifies CASSSGQANTEAFF.

The chain uses TRBV5-5 and TRBJ2-1, with a weak D call TRBD2 (7 bases). Between the trimmed V and J ends, which lost 3 bases and 10 bases, there was a span of 14 bases. Germline loops: CDR1 SGHKS, CDR2 YYEKEE (reference sequence). The CDR3 extends over 13 amino acids. The CDR3 here is CASSSWGGREQFF. The CDR3 DNA reads as TGTGCCAGCAGCTCCTGGGGGGGCAGGGAGCAGTTCTTC. Filled out from reference TRBV5-5 and TRBJ2-1, the complete variable domain reads DAGVTQSPTHLIKTRGQQVTLRCSPISGHKSVSWYQQVLGQGPQFIFQYYEKEERGRGNFPDRFSARQFPNYSSELNVNALLLGDSALYLCASSSWGGREQFFGPGTRLTVL.

The rearrangement joins TRBV30 to TRBJ1-6; D perhaps matches TRBD1 (5 bases). CDR1 and CDR2 from the germline V gene are GTSNPN and SVGIG (reference sequence). V was pared by 0 bases and J by 7 bases, with 13 bases between. The CDR3 extends over 15 amino acids. The CDR3 protein is CAWSVGGTRNSPLHF. The CDR3 region has the DNA TGTGCCTGGAGTGTAGGAGGGACCCGGAATTCACCCCTCCACTTT.

This clone was counted a single time. The chain uses TRBV2 and TRBJ1-2; 7 nucleotides align to TRBD1. This CDR3 contains 15 residues. Germline V gene sequence: CDR1 SNHLY, CDR2 FYNNEI. V gave up 2 bases and J gave up 7 bases; unmatched junction bases: 10. CDR3 nucleotides: TGTGCCAGCAGTGAAAACGGGCAGGGGGATAGTGGCTACACCTTC. It encodes CASSENGQGDSGYTF. Together with reference TRBV2 and TRBJ1-2, the CDR3 gives the full variable domain: EPEVTQTPSHQVTQMGQEVILRCVPISNHLYFYWYRQILGQKVEFLVSFYNNEISEKSEIFDDQFSVERPDGSNFTLKIRSTKLEDSAMYFCASSENGQGDSGYTFGSGTRLTVV.

This rearrangement joins TRBV27 to TRBJ2-1; the D gene is possibly TRBD1 (6 bases). Germline V CDR1 and CDR2: MNHEY, SMNVEV (reference sequence). V gave up 4 bases and J gave up 2 bases, with 9 bases separating them. This CDR3 spans 14 amino acids. The CDR3 sequence: CASSSRTAYNEQFF. The CDR3 region has the DNA TGTGCCAGCAGTTCCCGGACAGCCTACAATGAGCAGTTCTTC.

The V gene is TRBV10-2, the J gene TRBJ1-3; the D is unclear. This CDR3 spans 15 amino acids. Germline V lookup: CDR1 WSHSY, CDR2 SAAADI. The germline V and J ends were trimmed by 10 bases and 0 bases, with 16 bases remaining between them. CDR3 DNA: TGCGCCACCACTCTAACAGCACTCTCTGGAAACACCATATATTTT. Translated: CATTLTALSGNTIYF.

V usage is TRBV7-9 and J usage is TRBJ2-1, with TRBD1 as a possible D gene (6 bases). Germline CDR1 SEHNR, CDR2 FQNEAQ (reference sequence). V lost 2 bases and J lost 7, with 15 bases in between. The CDR3 length is 15 residues. CDR3 in amino acids: CASSLTQGTGNEQFF. DNA for the CDR3: TGTGCCAGCAGCTTAACACAGGGTACGGGGAATGAGCAGTTCTTC.

The V gene is TRBV29-1, the J gene TRBJ2-2; D may correspond to TRBD1 or TRBD2 (5 bases each). CDR3 length equals 14 residues. Trimming removed 5 bases from V and 0 bases from J, with 10 bases in between. The germline V gene encodes CDR1 SQVTM and CDR2 ANQGSEA. CDR3 protein: CSVPGTANTGELFF. CDR3 DNA sequence: TGCAGCGTTCCAGGGACCGCGAACACCGGGGAGCTGTTTTTT.

The chain couples TRBV2 to TRBJ1-2; 7 nucleotides line up with TRBD1. This CDR3 region has 17 residues. The germline V gene encodes CDR1 SNHLY and CDR2 FYNNEI. With V trimmed by 7 bases and J by 5 bases, 19 bases remained unmatched. The CDR3 nucleotides are TGTGCCAGCATGACACGAGGGGGCGCGGGGGATAGGTATGGCTACACCTTC. It specifies CASMTRGGAGDRYGYTF.

V gene TRBV6-6 combines with J gene TRBJ1-4; D is perhaps TRBD1 (6 bases). Per the germline V gene, CDR1 is MNHNY and CDR2 is SVGAGI (reference sequence). The CDR3 is 14 residues long. V lost 2 bases and J 8 bases, leaving 12 bases between the germline ends. CDR3 in DNA: TGTGCCAGCAGTTACGGTCAGGGGCGGGAAAAACTGTTTTTT. The encoded protein is CASSYGQGREKLFF.

The chain links TRBV28 to TRBJ2-2; 7 bases are a match to TRBD2. The germline CDR1 and CDR2 sequences are MDHEN and SYDVKM. V lost 5 bases, J lost 4 bases, and 7 bases stayed unmatched. The CDR3 has 15 residues. CDR3 sequence reads: CASSPGEGPTGELFF. Written as DNA, the CDR3 is TGTGCCAGCAGTCCGGGGGAGGGCCCCACCGGGGAGCTGTTTTTT.

J is TRBJ1-1 and V is TRBV28; D is uncertain. This CDR3 spans 18 amino acids. Germline V gene data show CDR1 as MDHEN and CDR2 as SYDVKM. The V and J ends lost 2 bases and 4 bases respectively, with 23 bases between them. The CDR3 loop reads CASSLRTTTSRVPTEAFF. The CDR3 coding sequence is TGTGCCAGCAGTTTACGGACCACGACATCACGGGTACCCACTGAAGCTTTCTTT.

The chain joins TRBV28 to TRBJ2-7, with 13 positions matching TRBD2. The CDR3 loop spans 14 amino acids. J lost 5 bases, V lost 6 bases, and 4 bases had no gene match. From germline, CDR1 is MDHEN and CDR2 SYDVKM. Here the CDR3 reads CASSIGTSGNEQYF. CDR3 nucleotides: TGTGCCAGCAGCATCGGGACTAGCGGGAACGAGCAGTACTTC.

V gene TRBV28 combines with J gene TRBJ2-3, with 7 bases lining up with TRBD2. Germline V gives CDR1 MDHEN, CDR2 SYDVKM. J was trimmed by 2 bases and V by 7 bases; bases with no gene match: 3. The CDR3 length is 13 residues. The CDR3 spells CASTTSATDTQYF. As DNA, the CDR3 is TGTGCCAGCACCACTAGCGCCACAGATACGCAGTATTTT.

The chain combines TRBV12-2 with TRBJ2-2; the table calls TRBD2, which could not be checked here. TRBV12-2 is designated a pseudogene. The CDR3 is 14 residues long. The CDR3 is CASRLFRGSGELFF. CDR3 bases: TGTGCAAGTCGCTTATTTCGGGGGTCCGGGGAGCTGTTTTTT.

This clone has only a few counts. The CDR3: CASSSTLDYGYTF. The CDR3 bases are TGCGCCAGCAGCTCCACCTTGGACTATGGCTACACCTTC. The chain is built from TRBV5-1 and TRBJ1-2; D is undetermined. This CDR3 region has 13 residues. Trimming removed 3 bases from V and 3 bases from J, with 9 bases in between. CDR1 SGHRS and CDR2 YFSETQ come from the germline V gene. The entire variable domain, with the rest obtained from reference TRBV5-1 and TRBJ1-2, is as follows: KAGVTQTPRYLIKTRGQQVTLSCSPISGHRSVSWYQQTPGQGLQFLFEYFSETQRNKGNFPGRFSGRQFSNSRSEMNVSTLELGDSALYLCASSSTLDYGYTFGSGTRLTVV.

The chain carries TRBV20-1 and TRBJ1-4; 7 bases are a match to TRBD1. V lost 3 bases to trimming and J lost 8 bases; unmatched junction nucleotides: 0. From germline, CDR1 is DFQATT and CDR2 SNEGSKA (reference sequence). This CDR3 is 11 amino acids long. As DNA, the CDR3 is TGCAGTGCTAGGGACAGGGAAAAACTGTTTTTT. Translating gives CSARDREKLFF.

The chain couples TRBV20-1 to TRBJ2-5, with D perhaps matching TRBD1 (5 bases). Germline assignment: CDR1 DFQATT and CDR2 SNEGSKA (reference sequence). Trimming removed 5 bases from V and 6 bases from J, with 10 bases in between. The CDR3 length is 11 residues. CDR3 bases: TGCAGTGCTTGGGGCAGAAAGACCCAGTACTTC. It encodes CSAWGRKTQYF.

The chain combines TRBV7-9 with TRBJ1-5; D remains unclear. CDR3 length: 15 residues. Germline lookup yields CDR1 SEHNR and CDR2 FQNEAQ (reference sequence). The V end lost 5 bases, the J end lost 0 bases, and 11 bases lay between the germline ends. CDR3 DNA sequence: TGTGCCAGCAGCCTAACCGGAAATAGCAATCAGCCCCAGCATTTT. This sequence encodes CASSLTGNSNQPQHF.

This chain connects TRBV13 to TRBJ2-1; no clear D. The CDR3 sequence is 13 residues long. Trimming removed 4 bases from V and 9 bases from J, with 13 bases in between. Germline CDR1 PRHDT, CDR2 FYEKMQ (reference sequence). This chain's CDR3 is CASSSYSYAEQFF. CDR3 in DNA: TGTGCCAGCAGCTCATATAGCTACGCTGAGCAGTTCTTC.